This T cell receptor (beta chain) originates from a study of vaccination effects on CD4 cells after COVID-19. About the research overall: A couple of convalescent patients each provided a sample, at 16 days and at one week before vaccination.

About this clone: Its antigen is not identified.

Assay used: immunoSEQ multiplex PCR; TCRdb lists only in-frame clones, some missing. This sample yields some 40,000 clones, of which around 73% are seen a single time; 15% to 20% belongs to the top ten. Overall study results and limits: Pronounced clonal contraction occurred in clones induced by infection and by vaccine late after vaccination.

Ahead of sequencing, the ViraFEST assay grew antigen-specific CD4+ T cells using viral peptide pools. The culture ran for 9 to 11 days, and then CD4+ T cells were isolated. PCR confirmed that the person was infected with SARS-CoV-2 between March and December 2020. Each culture had half its medium swapped for IL-2 medium on days 3 and 7. This TCR came from a human donor who had a prior SARS-CoV-2 infection. Sample: CD4+ T cells from PBMCs cultured with HCoV-NL63 spike peptides, taken before COVID-19 vaccination.

This chain's CDR3 is CASNRGSTTDTQYF. The DNA for the CDR3 is TGTGCCAGCAATCGCGGTAGCACTACAGATACGCAGTATTTT. The chain employs TRBV5-4 and TRBJ2-3, with D uncertain. Germline V gene lookup returns CDR1 SGHNT and CDR2 YYREEE (reference sequence). This CDR3 contains 14 residues. Trimming pared 6 bases from V and 3 bases from J, leaving 14 bases between.